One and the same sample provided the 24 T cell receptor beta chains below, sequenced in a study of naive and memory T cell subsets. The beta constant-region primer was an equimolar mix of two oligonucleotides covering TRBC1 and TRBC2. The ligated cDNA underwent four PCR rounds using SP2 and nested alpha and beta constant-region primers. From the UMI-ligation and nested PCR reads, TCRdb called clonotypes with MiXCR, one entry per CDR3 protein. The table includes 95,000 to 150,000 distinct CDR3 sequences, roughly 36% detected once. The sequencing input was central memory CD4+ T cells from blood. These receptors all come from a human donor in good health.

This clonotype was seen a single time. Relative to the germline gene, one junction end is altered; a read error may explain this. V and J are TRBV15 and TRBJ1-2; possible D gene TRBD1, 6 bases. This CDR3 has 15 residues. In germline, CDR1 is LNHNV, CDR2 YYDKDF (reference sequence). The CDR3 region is CATSRLRLPTGPIPF. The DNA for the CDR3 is TGTGCCACCAGCAGACTAAGACTACCGACAGGACCTATCCCCTTC.

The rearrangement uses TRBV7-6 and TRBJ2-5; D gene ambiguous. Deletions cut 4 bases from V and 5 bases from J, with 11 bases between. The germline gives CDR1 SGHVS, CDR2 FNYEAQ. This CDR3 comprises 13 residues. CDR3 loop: CASSSQRRETQYF. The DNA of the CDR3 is TGTGCCAGCAGCTCCCAACGTCGGGAGACCCAGTACTTC.

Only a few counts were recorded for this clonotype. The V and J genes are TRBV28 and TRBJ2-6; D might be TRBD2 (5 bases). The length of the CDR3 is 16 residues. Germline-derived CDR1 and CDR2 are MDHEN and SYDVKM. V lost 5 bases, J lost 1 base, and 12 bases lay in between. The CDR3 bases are TGTGCCAGCAGTACGACGAGGGCATCTGGGGCCAACGTCCTGACTTTC. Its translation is CASSTTRASGANVLTF.

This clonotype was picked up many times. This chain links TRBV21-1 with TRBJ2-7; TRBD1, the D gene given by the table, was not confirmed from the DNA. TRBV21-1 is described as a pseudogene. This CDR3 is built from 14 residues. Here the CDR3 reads CASSPQGVTYEQYF. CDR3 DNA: TGTGCCAGCAGCCCGCAGGGCGTCACCTACGAGCAGTACTTC.

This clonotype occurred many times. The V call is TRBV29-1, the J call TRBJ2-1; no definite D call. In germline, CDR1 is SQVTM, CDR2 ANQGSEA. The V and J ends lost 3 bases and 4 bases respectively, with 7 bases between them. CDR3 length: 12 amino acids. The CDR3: CSVDGPYNEQFF. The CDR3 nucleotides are TGCAGCGTTGACGGGCCGTACAATGAGCAGTTCTTC.

The CDR3 DNA reads as TGTGCCAGCAGCTTAGCGAGGGGTTCCGGAAACACCATATATTTT. Residues: CASSLARGSGNTIYF. V and J are TRBV7-6 and TRBJ1-3, with D possibly matching TRBD1 (5 bases). V was shortened by 0 bases and J by 4 bases, with 10 bases between the two germline ends. Germline assignment: CDR1 SGHVS and CDR2 FNYEAQ. The CDR3 contains 15 residues.

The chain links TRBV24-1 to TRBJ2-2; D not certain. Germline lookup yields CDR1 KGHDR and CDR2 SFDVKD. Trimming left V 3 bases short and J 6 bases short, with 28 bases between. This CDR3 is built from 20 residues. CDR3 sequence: CATSDLTTSSGPFGPGELFF. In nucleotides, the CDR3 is TGTGCCACCAGTGATCTAACCACAAGCTCCGGGCCCTTTGGCCCCGGGGAGCTGTTTTTT.

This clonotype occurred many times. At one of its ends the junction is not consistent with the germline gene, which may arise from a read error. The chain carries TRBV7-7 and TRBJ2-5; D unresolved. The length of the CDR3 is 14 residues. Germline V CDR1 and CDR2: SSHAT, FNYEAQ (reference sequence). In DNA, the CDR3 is TGTGCTAGCAGCTTCCGGCCATCCCAAGAGACCCAGTACTTC. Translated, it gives CASSFRPSQETQYF.

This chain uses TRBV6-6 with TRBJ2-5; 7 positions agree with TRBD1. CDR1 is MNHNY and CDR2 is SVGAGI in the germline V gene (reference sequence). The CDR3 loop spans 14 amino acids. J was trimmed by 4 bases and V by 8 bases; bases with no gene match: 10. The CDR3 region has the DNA TGTGCCAGCCTTAGGGACAGTGCAGGAGAGACCCAGTACTTC. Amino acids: CASLRDSAGETQYF.

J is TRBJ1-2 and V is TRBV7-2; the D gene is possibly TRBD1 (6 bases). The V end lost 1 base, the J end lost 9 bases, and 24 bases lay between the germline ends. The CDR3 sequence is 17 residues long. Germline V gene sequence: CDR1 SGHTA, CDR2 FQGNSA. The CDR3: CASSLGSRGGGSGRYTF. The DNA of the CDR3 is TGTGCCAGCAGCTTAGGATCAAGGGGAGGGGGTAGCGGGCGCTACACCTTC. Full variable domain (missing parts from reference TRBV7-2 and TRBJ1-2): GAGVSQSPSNKVTEKGKDVELRCDPISGHTALYWYRQSLGQGLEFLIYFQGNSAPDKSGLPSDRFSAERTGGSVSTLTIQRTQQEDSAVYLCASSLGSRGGGSGRYTFGSGTRLTVV.

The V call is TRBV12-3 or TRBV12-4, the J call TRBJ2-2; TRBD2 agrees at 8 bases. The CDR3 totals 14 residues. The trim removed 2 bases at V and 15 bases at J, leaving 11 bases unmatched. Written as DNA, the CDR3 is TGTGCCAGCAGTTTAATGTCCGTTACGGGACTAGTGTTTTTT. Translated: CASSLMSVTGLVFF.

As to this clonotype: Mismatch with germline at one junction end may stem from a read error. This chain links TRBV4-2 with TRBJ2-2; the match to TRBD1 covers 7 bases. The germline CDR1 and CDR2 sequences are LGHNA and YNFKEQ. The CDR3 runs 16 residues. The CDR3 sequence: CVSSQDRTGNTGELFF. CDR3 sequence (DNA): TGTGTCAGCAGCCAAGATCGGACAGGGAACACCGGGGAGCTGTTTTTT.

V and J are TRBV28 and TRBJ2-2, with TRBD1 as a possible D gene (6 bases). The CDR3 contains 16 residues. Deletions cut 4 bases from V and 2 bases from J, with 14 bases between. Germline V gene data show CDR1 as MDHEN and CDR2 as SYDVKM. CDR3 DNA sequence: TGTGCCAGCAGTTCCCATGGACAGCTAAACACCGGGGAGCTGTTTTTT. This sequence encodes CASSSHGQLNTGELFF.

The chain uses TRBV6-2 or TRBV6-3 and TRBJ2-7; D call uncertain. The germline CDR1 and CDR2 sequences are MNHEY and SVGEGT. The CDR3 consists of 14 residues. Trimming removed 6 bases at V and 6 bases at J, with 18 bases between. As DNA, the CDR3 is TGTGCCAGCAGCCCCTCCGCTAGGAAGGCCGAGCAGTACTTC. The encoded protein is CASSPSARKAEQYF.

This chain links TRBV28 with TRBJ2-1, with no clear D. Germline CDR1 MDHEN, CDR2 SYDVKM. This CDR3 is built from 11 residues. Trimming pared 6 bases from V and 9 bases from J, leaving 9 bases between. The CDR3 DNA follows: TGTGCCAGCAGAGGTAACACTGAGCAGTTCTTC. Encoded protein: CASRGNTEQFF. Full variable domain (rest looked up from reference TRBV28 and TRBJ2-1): DVKVTQSSRYLVKRTGEKVFLECVQDMDHENMFWYRQDPGLGLRLIYFSYDVKMKEKGDIPEGYSVSREKKERFSLILESASTNQTSMYLCASRGNTEQFFGPGTRLTVL.

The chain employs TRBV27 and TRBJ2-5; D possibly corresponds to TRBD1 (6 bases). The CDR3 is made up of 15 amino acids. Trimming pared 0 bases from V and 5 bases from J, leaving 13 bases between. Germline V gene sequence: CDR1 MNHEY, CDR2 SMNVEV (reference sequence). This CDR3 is CASSLSNRVGETQYF. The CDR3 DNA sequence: TGTGCCAGCAGTTTATCGAACAGGGTCGGGGAGACCCAGTACTTC.

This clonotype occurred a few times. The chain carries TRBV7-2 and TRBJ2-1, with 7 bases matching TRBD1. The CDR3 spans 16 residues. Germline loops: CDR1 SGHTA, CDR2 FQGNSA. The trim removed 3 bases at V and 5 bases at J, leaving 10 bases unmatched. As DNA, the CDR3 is TGTGCCAGCAGCTTCCGACAGGGAATGGGGCACAATGAGCAGTTCTTC. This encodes CASSFRQGMGHNEQFF. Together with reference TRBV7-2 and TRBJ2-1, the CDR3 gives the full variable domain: GAGVSQSPSNKVTEKGKDVELRCDPISGHTALYWYRQSLGQGLEFLIYFQGNSAPDKSGLPSDRFSAERTGGSVSTLTIQRTQQEDSAVYLCASSFRQGMGHNEQFFGPGTRLTVL.

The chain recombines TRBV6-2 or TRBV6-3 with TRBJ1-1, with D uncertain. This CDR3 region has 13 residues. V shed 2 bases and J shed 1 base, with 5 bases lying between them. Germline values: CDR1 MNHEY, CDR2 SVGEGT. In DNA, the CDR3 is TGTGCCAGCAGTTACATGGGGAACACTGAAGCTTTCTTT. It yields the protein CASSYMGNTEAFF.

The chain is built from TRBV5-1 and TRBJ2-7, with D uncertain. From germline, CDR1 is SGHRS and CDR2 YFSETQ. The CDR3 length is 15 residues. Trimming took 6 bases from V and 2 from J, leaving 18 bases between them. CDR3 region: CASTPQGNWAYEQYF. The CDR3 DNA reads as TGCGCCAGCACCCCGCAAGGAAATTGGGCCTACGAGCAGTACTTC.

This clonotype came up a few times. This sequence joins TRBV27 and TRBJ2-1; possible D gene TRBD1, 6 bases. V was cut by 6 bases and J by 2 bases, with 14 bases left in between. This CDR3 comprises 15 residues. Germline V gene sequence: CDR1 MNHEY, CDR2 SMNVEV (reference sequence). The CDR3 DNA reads TGTGCCAGCAGCTACAGGGATTCGGCCTACAATGAGCAGTTCTTC. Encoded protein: CASSYRDSAYNEQFF.

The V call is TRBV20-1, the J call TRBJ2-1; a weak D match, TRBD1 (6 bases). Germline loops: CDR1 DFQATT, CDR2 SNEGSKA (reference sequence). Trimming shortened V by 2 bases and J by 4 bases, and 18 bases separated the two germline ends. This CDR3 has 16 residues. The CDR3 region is CSARSSSTRGYNEQFF. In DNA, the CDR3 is TGCAGTGCTAGATCCTCTTCCACCAGGGGTTACAATGAGCAGTTCTTC.

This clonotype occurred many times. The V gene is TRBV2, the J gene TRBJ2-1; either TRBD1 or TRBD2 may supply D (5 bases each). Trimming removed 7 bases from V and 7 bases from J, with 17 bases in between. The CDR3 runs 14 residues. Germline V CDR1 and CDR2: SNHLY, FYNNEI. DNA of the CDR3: TGTGCCAGCATAAGGGACCTCACCCTTAATGAGCAGTTCTTC. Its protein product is CASIRDLTLNEQFF.

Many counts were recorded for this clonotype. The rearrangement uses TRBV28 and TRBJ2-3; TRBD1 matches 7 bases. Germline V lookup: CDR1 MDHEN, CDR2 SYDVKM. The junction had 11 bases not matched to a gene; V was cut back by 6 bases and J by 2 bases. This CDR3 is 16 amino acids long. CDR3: CASSPWTGPSTDTQYF. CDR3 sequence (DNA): TGTGCCAGCAGCCCATGGACAGGCCCCTCCACAGATACGCAGTATTTT.

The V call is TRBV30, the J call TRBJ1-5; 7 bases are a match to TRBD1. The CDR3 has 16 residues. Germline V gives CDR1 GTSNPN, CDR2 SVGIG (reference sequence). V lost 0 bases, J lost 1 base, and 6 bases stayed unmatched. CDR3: CAWSVMGTESNQPQHF. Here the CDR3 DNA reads TGTGCCTGGAGTGTAATGGGGACAGAAAGCAATCAGCCCCAGCATTTT.